This is a list of T cell receptor beta chains from one sample in a study of T cell responses to AZD1222 COVID-19 vaccine. Profiled with immunoSEQ multiplex PCR; TCRdb holds only in-frame clones, not every one. This sample carries 97,000 or so clones, approximately 93% of them seen once, and the ten largest clones take 8% to 8.5%. The material sequenced was peripheral blood, taken 28 days after the second AZD1222 dose. The source of these receptors is an adult who received the AZD1222 COVID-19 vaccine. Each CDR3 is given with its conserved first and last residue. Fields, in order: CDR3 protein, CDR3 DNA, CDR3 length, D gene, clone size, V gene, J gene. The D gene is left open where the match is weak. Clone size is given for some rows only: seen once, a few or many times, or a class if the clone is expanded.

CAITTNRDPYNEQFF	TGTGCCATCACCACTAACAGGGACCCCTACAATGAGCAGTTCTTC	15	NA	NA	TRBV10-3	TRBJ2-1
CASSPGSGRDSRNEQFF	TGTGCCAGCAGCCCGGGAAGCGGGAGGGATTCGAGAAATGAGCAGTTCTTC	17	TRBD2	NA	TRBV5-4	TRBJ2-1
CASSPRPGVNTGELFF	TGTGCCAGCAGCCCCAGACCCGGGGTGAACACCGGGGAGCTGTTTTTT	16	NA	NA	TRBV9	TRBJ2-2
CASSIDSGGNQPQHF	TGTGCCAGTAGTATAGACTCAGGAGGGAATCAGCCCCAGCATTTT	15	NA	NA	TRBV19	TRBJ1-5
CATRTGINQPQHF	TGTGCCACCCGCACAGGGATCAATCAGCCCCAGCATTTT	13	NA	few	TRBV28	TRBJ1-5
CASSYATGGGYEQYF	TGTGCCAGCAGTTACGCCACAGGGGGAGGCTACGAGCAGTACTTC	15	TRBD1	NA	TRBV6-6	TRBJ2-7
CASSFGSLDEQFF	TGTGCCAGCAGCTTTGGGTCCCTTGATGAGCAGTTCTTC	13	NA	NA	TRBV7-3	TRBJ2-1
CSATPLHEQYF	TGCAGTGCTACGCCGCTTCACGAGCAGTACTTC	11	NA	once	TRBV20-1	TRBJ2-7
CASSMIVAGGGAQFF	TGTGCCAGTAGTATGATAGTAGCGGGAGGTGGGGCGCAGTTCTTC	15	TRBD2	NA	TRBV19	TRBJ2-1
CASSVGGTGRTEAFF	TGTGCCAGCAGCGTAGGGGGGACAGGGAGGACTGAAGCTTTCTTT	15	TRBD1	NA	TRBV9	TRBJ1-1
CASALGLSYEQYF	TGTGCCAGCGCTTTAGGACTTTCCTACGAGCAGTACTTC	13	NA	NA	TRBV19	TRBJ2-7
CASSLPGSMNTEAFF	TGTGCCAGCAGTTTGCCGGGTAGCATGAACACTGAAGCTTTCTTT	15	NA	few	TRBV28	TRBJ1-1
CASSSGTTGGANYGYTF	TGTGCCAGCAGCTCAGGGACGACCGGGGGAGCTAACTATGGCTACACCTTC	17	NA	NA	TRBV28	TRBJ1-2
CASRRDSNYEQYF	TGTGCCTCGAGACGGGACAGCAACTACGAGCAGTACTTC	13	TRBD1	once	TRBV6-5	TRBJ2-7
CASSLGPSSGANVLTF	TGCGCCAGCAGCTTGGGGCCTAGCTCTGGGGCCAACGTCCTGACTTTC	16	NA	NA	TRBV5-1	TRBJ2-6
CASSPRGSRDTGELFF	TGTGCCAGCAGCCCCAGGGGGAGTAGGGACACCGGGGAGCTGTTTTTT	16	TRBD1	NA	TRBV7-9	TRBJ2-2
CASSESSINQPQHF	TGTGCCAGCAGTGAGAGTTCCATTAATCAGCCCCAGCATTTT	14	NA	NA	TRBV2	TRBJ1-5
CASSLTTNEQFF	TGTGCCAGCAGTCTGACTACAAATGAGCAGTTCTTC	12	NA	NA	TRBV28	TRBJ2-1
CASSLGPPYSPGYGYTF	TGTGCCAGCAGCTTAGGGCCCCCATACAGCCCAGGGTATGGCTACACCTTC	17	NA	NA	TRBV5-6	TRBJ1-2
CASSPGTGRGEKLFF	TGTGCCAGCTCACCAGGGACAGGGAGGGGAGAAAAACTGTTTTTT	15	TRBD1	NA	TRBV18	TRBJ1-4
CASSARPRSSGTQYF	TGTGCCAGTAGTGCCCGACCCCGAAGCAGCGGGACGCAGTATTTT	15	NA	NA	TRBV19	TRBJ2-3